This is a list of T cell receptor beta chains from one sample in a study of naive and memory T cell subsets. MiXCR was run by TCRdb on the UMI-ligation and nested PCR reads, yielding one entry per CDR3 protein. This table has around 110,000 distinct CDR3 sequences, 36% appearing once. The sequenced sample consisted of central memory CD4+ T cells from blood. All receptors come from a human donor in good health. Each CDR3 is given with its conserved first and last residue. A D gene is named only where the DNA matches it firmly. Size values are once, few and many counts, or a class for expanded clones, and some rows have none.

-	TRBJ1-1	14	TRBV5-1	-	CASSSQRGNTEAFF	TGCGCCAGCAGCAGCCAGAGGGGGAACACTGAAGCTTTCTTT
-	TRBJ2-7	14	TRBV20-1	-	CSARDWSGPYEQYF	TGCAGTGCTAGAGATTGGAGCGGGCCCTACGAGCAGTACTTC
-	TRBJ2-6	18	TRBV5-1	TRBD2	CASSLFTSGSAGANVLTF	TGCGCCAGCAGCTTATTCACTAGCGGGAGTGCTGGGGCCAACGTCCTGACTTTC
few	TRBJ1-2	14	TRBV3-1	-	CASSQEGRFYGYTF	TGTGCCAGCAGCCAAGAGGGCCGGTTCTATGGCTACACCTTC
-	TRBJ1-6	11	TRBV29-1	-	CSVEEGFTLHF	TGCAGCGTCGAGGAGGGTTTTACCCTCCACTTT
-	TRBJ2-1	15	TRBV3-1	TRBD2	CASSSGGSPGNEQFF	TGTGCCAGCAGCTCTGGCGGGAGCCCGGGTAATGAGCAGTTCTTC
-	TRBJ1-2	13	TRBV29-1	-	CSGTGGPYYGYTF	TGCAGCGGTACCGGGGGGCCCTACTATGGCTACACCTTC
-	TRBJ2-7	13	TRBV19	-	CASSIAGAYEQYF	TGTGCCAGTAGTATCGCTGGGGCCTACGAGCAGTACTTC
many	TRBJ2-7	15	TRBV6-6	TRBD2	CASSHWTSGTVEQYF	TGTGCCAGCAGTCACTGGACTAGCGGGACCGTCGAGCAGTACTTC
few	TRBJ2-5	16	TRBV6-2/TRBV6-3	-	CASSYYEGEIQETQYF	TGTGCCAGCAGTTACTACGAGGGGGAGATACAAGAGACCCAGTACTTC
-	TRBJ1-1	13	TRBV10-3	-	CASEGETNTEAFF	TGTGCCAGCGAGGGGGAAACGAACACTGAAGCTTTCTTT
-	TRBJ2-4	15	TRBV4-3	-	CASSQITGMGNIQYF	TGCGCCAGCAGCCAAATTACAGGGATGGGAAACATTCAGTACTTC
-	TRBJ1-3	13	TRBV20-1	-	CSARVTVGNTIYF	TGCAGTGCTAGAGTCACAGTGGGAAACACCATATATTTT
many	TRBJ2-1	15	TRBV29-1	-	CSVEVIGAGYNEQFF	TGCAGCGTTGAAGTGATAGGGGCAGGGTACAATGAGCAGTTCTTC
-	TRBJ1-6	16	TRBV7-9	-	CASSLAAGLSTSPLHF	TGTGCCAGCAGCTTAGCTGCAGGTTTGTCTACTTCACCCCTCCACTTT
-	TRBJ2-3	14	TRBV2	-	CASRRLDRTDTQYF	TGTGCCAGCCGTCGACTAGACCGGACAGATACGCAGTATTTT
-	TRBJ2-3	15	TRBV20-1	TRBD2	CSASHLAGGPDTQYF	TGCAGTGCTTCCCATCTAGCGGGAGGGCCAGATACGCAGTATTTT
-	TRBJ2-5	15	TRBV3-1	TRBD2	CASSQAGRDQETQYF	TGTGCCAGCAGCCAAGCCGGGAGGGACCAGGAGACCCAGTACTTC
-	TRBJ2-2	11	TRBV28	-	CASRSVGELFF	TGTGCCAGCCGGTCGGTCGGGGAGCTGTTTTTT
-	TRBJ2-3	19	TRBV29-1	TRBD2	CSVLPRVGGRTLLKDTQYF	TGCAGCGTCCTCCCTCGCGTGGGCGGGAGGACCCTATTAAAAGATACGCAGTATTTT
few	TRBJ2-5	17	TRBV11-2	TRBD2	CASSTRLAGGPSETQYF	TGTGCCAGCAGCACGAGACTAGCGGGAGGGCCGTCAGAGACCCAGTACTTC
-	TRBJ2-4	16	TRBV7-2	-	CASSLGLGPSKNIQYF	TGTGCCAGCAGCTTAGGCCTCGGCCCCTCCAAAAACATTCAGTACTTC
few	TRBJ2-1	14	TRBV3-1	-	CASSQQGGNNEQFF	TGTGCCAGCAGCCAACAGGGAGGCAACAATGAGCAGTTCTTC
-	TRBJ2-7	15	TRBV7-9	-	CASSLDGGPIYEQYF	TGTGCCAGCAGCTTAGATGGGGGACCGATCTACGAGCAGTACTTC
-	TRBJ2-7	13	TRBV7-6	-	CASSLGRGYEQYF	TGTGCCAGCAGCTTAGGAAGGGGGTACGAGCAGTACTTC
-	TRBJ1-4	12	TRBV20-1	-	CSARAGGEKLFF	TGCAGTGCTAGAGCCGGGGGTGAAAAACTGTTTTTT
-	TRBJ2-5	13	TRBV29-1	TRBD2	CSVQTSVGETQYF	TGCAGCGTTCAGACTAGCGTAGGGGAGACCCAGTACTTC
-	TRBJ1-1	12	TRBV7-9	-	CASSLARAEAFF	TGTGCCAGCAGCTTAGCACGGGCTGAAGCTTTCTTT
-	TRBJ2-5	13	TRBV10-3	-	CAISPGERETQYF	TGTGCCATCTCGCCAGGGGAAAGGGAGACCCAGTACTTC
-	TRBJ2-3	14	TRBV10-3	TRBD2	CAIRTSGRTDTQYF	TGTGCCATCAGGACTAGCGGCCGCACAGATACGCAGTATTTT
-	TRBJ2-7	15	TRBV6-6	-	CASSSATRATYEQYF	TGTGCCAGCAGTTCCGCTACACGGGCCACCTACGAGCAGTACTTC
-	TRBJ1-6	12	TRBV29-1	-	CSVGEGNSPLHF	TGCAGCGTGGGAGAAGGCAATTCACCCCTCCACTTT
few	TRBJ2-7	14	TRBV7-7	-	CASSSGLYPYEQYF	TGTGCCAGCAGCTCGGGCCTATACCCGTACGAGCAGTACTTC
few	TRBJ2-1	15	TRBV20-1	-	CSAQGSSSPKREQFF	TGCAGTGCTCAAGGGTCCAGTTCCCCCAAAAGGGAGCAGTTCTTC
-	TRBJ2-3	16	TRBV3-1	-	CASSQDISGSGDTQYF	TGTGCCAGCAGCCAAGATATTTCCGGGAGTGGAGATACGCAGTATTTT
-	TRBJ2-7	13	TRBV20-1	TRBD1	CSATGQGIYEQYF	TGCAGTGCTACGGGACAGGGGATCTACGAGCAGTACTTC
-	TRBJ2-7	13	TRBV24-1	-	CATKNSAGNEQYF	TGTGCCACCAAGAACAGCGCGGGGAACGAGCAGTACTTC
many	TRBJ2-3	16	TRBV7-8	-	CASSLGEGLTTDTQYF	TGTGCCAGCAGCTTGGGAGAGGGGTTGACCACAGATACGCAGTATTTT
few	TRBJ1-6	16	TRBV6-1	-	CASSEGYQTDNSPLHF	TGTGCCAGCAGTGAAGGCTATCAGACGGATAATTCACCCCTCCACTTT
-	TRBJ2-5	16	TRBV30	-	CAWSLVRSPAAETQYF	TGTGCCTGGAGTTTGGTCCGTAGCCCGGCGGCGGAGACCCAGTACTTC
-	TRBJ2-1	16	TRBV11-2	-	CASSLRGTAVYNEQFF	TGTGCCAGCAGCTTACGCGGGACAGCGGTCTACAATGAGCAGTTCTTC
once	TRBJ1-6	13	TRBV19	-	CASSRLGNSPLHF	TGTGCCAGTAGTAGACTCGGTAATTCACCCCTCCACTTT
few	TRBJ1-4	15	TRBV20-1	-	CSASWGATAGEKLFF	TGCAGTGCTAGCTGGGGGGCCACGGCGGGGGAAAAACTGTTTTTT
-	TRBJ1-5	12	TRBV7-9	-	CASSADNQPQHF	TGTGCCAGCAGCGCAGATAATCAGCCCCAGCATTTT
-	TRBJ2-3	13	TRBV6-1	-	CASSEIQGDTQYF	TGTGCCAGCAGTGAAATACAGGGCGATACGCAGTATTTT
few	TRBJ2-3	15	TRBV20-1	TRBD2	CSAYPSGNFADTQYF	TGCAGTGCTTATCCTAGCGGGAACTTTGCCGATACGCAGTATTTT
-	TRBJ2-7	14	TRBV6-2/TRBV6-3	-	CASTRQESYYEQYF	TGTGCCAGCACTAGACAGGAATCTTACTACGAGCAGTACTTC
few	TRBJ1-5	12	TRBV24-1	-	CATSRGGQPQHF	TGTGCCACCAGCAGGGGAGGGCAGCCCCAGCATTTT
-	TRBJ2-1	15	TRBV28	TRBD2	CASSSSGDPYNEQFF	TGTGCCAGCAGTTCCAGCGGGGACCCTTACAATGAGCAGTTCTTC
-	TRBJ2-1	18	TRBV28	-	CASSFRPARGPTYNEQFF	TGTGCCAGCAGTTTTCGGCCCGCGCGGGGACCTACGTACAATGAGCAGTTCTTC
-	TRBJ2-1	12	TRBV6-1	-	CASSEQGYEQFF	TGTGCCAGCAGTGAACAAGGGTATGAGCAGTTCTTC
-	TRBJ2-7	17	TRBV28	-	CASSLFGGVGLSYEQYF	TGTGCCAGCAGTTTATTCGGGGGAGTGGGGCTATCCTACGAGCAGTACTTC
many	TRBJ2-5	11	TRBV29-1	-	CSVGNVETQYF	TGCAGCGTTGGCAATGTAGAGACCCAGTACTTC
-	TRBJ2-3	14	TRBV6-2/TRBV6-3	-	CASTSRIGTDTQYF	TGTGCCAGCACATCTAGAATTGGAACAGATACGCAGTATTTT
-	TRBJ1-2	14	TRBV19	-	CASSIAGTNYGYTF	TGTGCCAGTAGTATAGCCGGAACTAACTATGGCTACACCTTC
-	TRBJ1-1	13	TRBV20-1	TRBD1	CSAIGARGLEAFF	TGCAGTGCTATAGGAGCCAGGGGGCTTGAAGCTTTCTTT
few	TRBJ1-5	15	TRBV7-9	TRBD1	CASSWGQGNNQPQHF	TGTGCCAGCAGCTGGGGACAGGGGAACAATCAGCCCCAGCATTTT
-	TRBJ1-3	15	TRBV28	TRBD1	CASSEGARSGNTIYF	TGTGCCAGCAGCGAGGGGGCGCGTTCTGGAAACACCATATATTTT
few	TRBJ2-3	12	TRBV28	TRBD1	CASSLTGLAQYF	TGTGCCAGCAGTTTGACAGGGCTTGCGCAGTATTTT
once	TRBJ2-3	15	TRBV7-3	TRBD1	CASSLSGGRRDTQYF	TGTGCCAGCAGCTTATCAGGGGGCCGAAGAGATACGCAGTATTTT